Sequencing of this T cell receptor beta chain was carried out in a study of response to subunit inactivated influenza vaccine. From the RT-PCR reads, TCRdb called clonotypes with MiXCR, one entry per CDR3 protein. This table holds 800,000 to 1,000,000 distinct CDR3 sequences, 21% found once. This clonotype was recorded a few times. The specimen comprised PBMCs from blood, sampled about 5 days after vaccination. This sequence was found in a man over 45 who received an inactivated influenza vaccine.

The chain's CDR3 is CASSSPTRQGSSPLHF. The CDR3 bases are TGTGCCAGCAGCTCCCCAACCAGACAGGGGAGTTCACCCCTCCACTTT. The J gene is TRBJ1-6, the V gene TRBV6-1; TRBD1 agrees at 8 bases. Per the germline V gene, CDR1 is MNHNS and CDR2 is SASEGT. V was clipped by 6 bases and J by 9 bases; unmatched bases: 13. The CDR3 sequence is 16 residues long.